The 15 T cell receptor beta chains reported below all come from one sample, sequenced in a study of T cell changes during pregnancy in multiple sclerosis. Assay used: immunoSEQ multiplex PCR; TCRdb lists only in-frame clones, some missing. The profile covers approximately 60,000 clones, with around 91% appearing a single time and roughly 6.5% taken by the ten largest. The sample consisted of peripheral blood, taken in the third trimester of pregnancy. These receptors all come from a female donor in good health, enrolled as a control in a pregnancy study.

The chain recombines TRBV18 with TRBJ2-2; 8 bases fit TRBD2. CDR1 and CDR2 from the germline V gene are KGHSH and LQKENI. The ends lost 3 bases at V and 6 bases at J; junction bases unmatched: 6. The CDR3 is made up of 15 amino acids. CDR3 in amino acids: CASSPLGGAAGELFF. CDR3 DNA: TGTGCCAGCTCACCCCTCGGGGGGGCCGCCGGGGAGCTGTTTTTT.

The chain links TRBV5-1 to TRBJ2-6; D is possibly TRBD1 (6 bases). The CDR3 is made up of 16 amino acids. With 4 bases removed from V and 0 bases from J, the gap between germline ends came to 11 bases. CDR1 and CDR2 (germline): SGHRS, YFSETQ. CDR3 residues: CASSPGVTSGANVLTF. CDR3 nucleotides: TGCGCCAGCAGCCCAGGGGTAACCTCTGGGGCCAACGTCCTGACTTTC.

V and J are TRBV7-9 and TRBJ2-7; maybe TRBD1 (5 bases). The CDR3 sequence is 16 residues long. V was clipped by 5 bases and J by 1 base, with 18 bases between them. Germline V gene lookup returns CDR1 SEHNR and CDR2 FQNEAQ (reference sequence). The CDR3 DNA sequence: TGTGCCAGCAGCCCCGAAGGGGTTCGAGGATCCTACGAGCAGTACTTC. Translated: CASSPEGVRGSYEQYF.

The V and J genes are TRBV5-1 and TRBJ2-2; TRBD2 matches 8 bases. CDR1 is SGHRS, CDR2 YFSETQ, per germline. The CDR3 consists of 17 residues. V lost 0 bases and J lost 1; bases outside the gene matches: 5. The CDR3 DNA follows: TGCGCCAGCAGCTTGGTTCGCGGGGGGCAGAACACCGGGGAGCTGTTTTTT. Translating it yields CASSLVRGGQNTGELFF.

J is TRBJ1-1 and V is TRBV21-1. TRBV21-1 is deemed a pseudogene. The CDR3 is 16 amino acids. CDR3 amino acids: CASSKHPPGVNTEAFF. The CDR3 bases are TGTGCCAGCAGCAAACACCCCCCGGGGGTCAACACTGAAGCTTTCTTT.

In this sample, this clone turned up once. The chain links TRBV19 to TRBJ1-2; possible D gene TRBD1, 6 bases. Trimming shortened V by 6 bases and J by 5 bases, and 16 bases separated the two germline ends. Germline V lookup: CDR1 LNHDA, CDR2 SQIVND (reference sequence). CDR3 size: 14 residues. CDR3 DNA sequence: TGTGCCAGTAGCCAGGGGACCCGCTATTATGGCTACACCTTC. Amino acids: CASSQGTRYYGYTF.

The rearrangement links TRBV6-6 to TRBJ2-4; D call uncertain. CDR3 length equals 12 residues. From germline, CDR1 is MNHNY and CDR2 SVGAGI (reference sequence). Trimming stripped 0 bases from V and 7 bases from J, with 4 bases between. In DNA, the CDR3 is TGTGCCAGCAGTTACTCGTCGAACATTCAGTACTTC. Amino acid sequence: CASSYSSNIQYF.

Here the CDR3 reads CASSVRQGSSHSGANVLTF. The DNA for the CDR3 is TGTGCCAGCAGCGTCAGACAGGGTTCCTCCCACTCTGGGGCCAACGTCCTGACTTTC. This sequence joins TRBV9 and TRBJ2-6; 7 bases line up with TRBD1. Trimming at V came to 2 bases and at J to 0 bases, leaving 11 bases not matched to a gene. The CDR3 length is 19 residues. Germline CDR1 reads SGDLS; CDR2 reads YYNGEE. Complete variable domain (other parts from reference TRBV9 and TRBJ2-6): DSGVTQTPKHLITATGQRVTLRCSPRSGDLSVYWYQQSLDQGLQFLIQYYNGEERAKGNILERFSAQQFPDLHSELNLSSLELGDSALYFCASSVRQGSSHSGANVLTFGAGSRLTVL.

V and J are TRBV30 and TRBJ1-2; a possible D gene is TRBD1 (6 bases). Germline-derived CDR1 and CDR2 are GTSNPN and SVGIG (reference sequence). The CDR3 length is 12 residues. Between the trimmed V and J ends, which lost 3 bases and 6 bases, there was a span of 11 bases. CDR3 sequence reads: CAWRTGMDGYTF. CDR3 bases: TGTGCCTGGAGAACAGGGATGGATGGCTACACCTTC. The full variable domain, completed using reference TRBV30 and TRBJ1-2, is SQTIHQWPATLVQPVGSPLSLECTVEGTSNPNLYWYRQAAGRGLQLLFYSVGIGQISSEVPQNLSASRPQDRQFILSSKKLLLSDSGFYLCAWRTGMDGYTFGSGTRLTVV.

The V and J genes are TRBV29-1 and TRBJ1-4; D remains ambiguous. The V end lost 6 bases, the J end lost 2 bases, and 13 bases lay between the germline ends. The germline gives CDR1 SQVTM, CDR2 ANQGSEA. The CDR3 spans 14 residues. CDR3 nucleotide sequence: TGCAGCGTCTCTTCCAGACTGACTAATGAAAAACTGTTTTTT. It is translated as CSVSSRLTNEKLFF.

The genes are TRBV21-1 and TRBJ1-5. TRBV21-1 has pseudogene status. The CDR3 is 14 amino acids. The CDR3 nucleotides read TGTGCCAGCAGCAAATCAGGAGGGAATCAGCCCCAGCATTTT. Translation gives CASSKSGGNQPQHF.

V usage is TRBV2 and J usage is TRBJ2-5, with D possibly TRBD1 on 6 matching bases. Looked up from germline, CDR1 is SNHLY and CDR2 is FYNNEI. Trimming stripped 6 bases from V and 5 bases from J, with 19 bases between. CDR3 length: 15 amino acids. CDR3 in amino acids: CASRSKDSWSETQYF. The CDR3 nucleotides read TGTGCCAGCAGATCCAAGGACAGTTGGAGTGAGACCCAGTACTTC.

This clone has only a few counts. The chain carries TRBV13 and TRBJ2-3; no reliable D call. The V and J ends lost 5 bases and 0 bases respectively, with 3 bases between them. Germline CDR1 reads PRHDT; CDR2 reads FYEKMQ (reference sequence). The CDR3 runs 12 residues. The DNA for the CDR3 is TGTGCCAGCAGCCTAAGCACAGATACGCAGTATTTT. Translated, it gives CASSLSTDTQYF.

This chain links TRBV15 with TRBJ1-3, with TRBD1 as a possible D gene (6 bases). Germline CDR1 reads LNHNV; CDR2 reads YYDKDF (reference sequence). Trimming removed 7 bases from V and 0 bases from J, with 10 bases in between. This CDR3 has 14 amino acids. The chain's CDR3 is CATTNRVSGNTIYF. The CDR3 nucleotides read TGTGCCACCACCAACAGGGTCTCTGGAAACACCATATATTTT.

The chain carries TRBV5-1 and TRBJ1-5; 9 nucleotides match TRBD1. Per the germline V gene, CDR1 is SGHRS and CDR2 is YFSETQ. Unmatched junction bases numbered 5, after V lost 3 bases and J lost 7 bases. There are 14 residues in the CDR3. CDR3 DNA sequence: TGCGCCAGCAGCTCGGGACAGGGCGGGCAGCCCCAGCATTTT. It codes for CASSSGQGGQPQHF.